This record covers a single T cell receptor (beta chain). The repertoire was sequenced with immunoSEQ multiplex PCR; TCRdb's copy has only in-frame clones and lacks some. Here the sample spans about 130,000 clones, around 94% being singletons. Germline assignment: CDR1 SGHNT and CDR2 YYREEE (reference sequence). This CDR3 region has 17 residues. Germline trimming cut 1 base from V and 4 bases from J; bases unmatched to any gene: 8. The entry originates in a study of control samples from healthy donors and cancer patients. The J gene is TRBJ2-2, the V gene TRBV5-4; TRBD1 aligns across 9 bases. This clonotype originated in a man in his fifties or sixties with colorectal cancer. The specimen was PBMCs. CDR3 amino acids: CASSLSPRTGATGELFF. The CDR3 DNA sequence: TGTGCCAGCAGCTTGTCCCCCAGGACAGGGGCCACCGGGGAGCTGTTTTTT.